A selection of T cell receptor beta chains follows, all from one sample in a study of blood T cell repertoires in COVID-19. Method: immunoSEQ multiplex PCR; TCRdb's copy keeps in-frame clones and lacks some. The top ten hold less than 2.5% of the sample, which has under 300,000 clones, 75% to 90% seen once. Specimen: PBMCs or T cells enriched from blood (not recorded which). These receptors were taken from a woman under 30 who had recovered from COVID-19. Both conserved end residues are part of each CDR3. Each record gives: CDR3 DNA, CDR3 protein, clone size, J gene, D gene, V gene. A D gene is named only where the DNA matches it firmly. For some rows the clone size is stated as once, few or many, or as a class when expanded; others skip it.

TGTGCCAGCAACAACGCCGGCAGCAGGGTGCAACCCCTCCACTTT,CASNNAGSRVQPLHF,.,TRBJ1-6,.,TRBV18
TGTGCCAGCAGCTTAGAGCGGGAAGGGGGCACTGAAGCTTTCTTT,CASSLEREGGTEAFF,once,TRBJ1-1,.,TRBV7-6
TGTGCCAGCAGTGCTCTGTTGCTGGGGGGGACGCAGTATTTT,CASSALLLGGTQYF,.,TRBJ2-3,TRBD2,TRBV27
TGCAGCGGGCGGACTGAGACCAACACCATATATTTT,CSGRTETNTIYF,.,TRBJ1-3,.,TRBV29-1
TGTGCCATCACCCCCCGGGACAGGGGGCTTCGGAACACTGAAGCTTTCTTT,CAITPRDRGLRNTEAFF,.,TRBJ1-1,TRBD1,TRBV10-3
TGCGCCAGCAGCGAAATAGCGGGGGGTGCGGAGACCCAGTACTTC,CASSEIAGGAETQYF,.,TRBJ2-5,TRBD2,TRBV5-1
TGTGCCAGCTCACCACCCCAGGGTACCTACAATGAGCAGTTCTTC,CASSPPQGTYNEQFF,.,TRBJ2-1,.,TRBV18
TGCGCCAGCAGCCCTATTCGCTCGGGGAGCTACGAGCAGTACTTC,CASSPIRSGSYEQYF,.,TRBJ2-7,.,TRBV4-1
TGTGCCAGCAGCTTGATAGCCTCGGAAGCTTTCTTT,CASSLIASEAFF,.,TRBJ1-1,.,TRBV5-6
TGTGCCAGTAGTTTCCAGGGGGCACCGAAGGGCTACACCTTC,CASSFQGAPKGYTF,.,TRBJ1-2,TRBD1,TRBV19
TGTGCCAGCAGTGGAAGGACAGGGGACCAGCCCCAGCATTTT,CASSGRTGDQPQHF,.,TRBJ1-5,TRBD1,TRBV2
TGTGCCAGCAGTGATACCGGGGTGAGCACAGATACGCAGTATTTT,CASSDTGVSTDTQYF,.,TRBJ2-3,.,TRBV2
TGTGCCAGCAGCTTGGGGGGTCAGGAAGAGACCCAGTACTTC,CASSLGGQEETQYF,.,TRBJ2-5,.,TRBV7-9
TGTGCCATTAAAGGGAAGAGCGGGGTCGGAACCGGGGAGCTGTTTTTT,CAIKGKSGVGTGELFF,.,TRBJ2-2,TRBD2,TRBV19
TGTGCCAGCAGTGATCAGTTAAACACTGAAGCTTTCTTT,CASSDQLNTEAFF,.,TRBJ1-1,.,TRBV2
TGTGCCAGTAGTCCCGACAGGGGGCTTGGCCTGGGCAATCAGCCCCAGCATTTT,CASSPDRGLGLGNQPQHF,.,TRBJ1-5,TRBD1,TRBV19
TGTGCCAGTGCTGGGACACCAAAAAATCAGCCCCAGCATTTT,CASAGTPKNQPQHF,.,TRBJ1-5,.,TRBV19
TGTGCCAGCAGCCCCGTGGCAGGGTACACCACTGAAGCTTTCTTT,CASSPVAGYTTEAFF,.,TRBJ1-1,.,TRBV3-1/TRBV3-2
TGTGCCAGCTCATCAACTGCAACTAATGAAAAACTGTTTTTT,CASSSTATNEKLFF,.,TRBJ1-4,.,TRBV18
TGTGCCAGCAAAGGGACTACCTCATCCTACGAGCAGTACTTC,CASKGTTSSYEQYF,.,TRBJ2-7,TRBD2,TRBV19
TGTGCCAGTAGTTCCGGGCCAGGGGGATTTCAGCCCCAGCATTTT,CASSSGPGGFQPQHF,.,TRBJ1-5,TRBD1,TRBV19
TGTGCCAGCAGCTTAGTGGGCCGCGAGTTTTATGGCTACACCTTC,CASSLVGREFYGYTF,.,TRBJ1-2,.,TRBV13
TGTGCCAGCAGTGAAGAAATCGGAGCTAACTATGGCTACACCTTC,CASSEEIGANYGYTF,.,TRBJ1-2,.,TRBV6-1
TGTGCCAGCCTCTGGGACAGGGGTAACTATGGCTACACCTTC,CASLWDRGNYGYTF,.,TRBJ1-2,TRBD1,TRBV2
TGTGCCAGCTCCCGCGAGGGTAGCGGGGGGCCCGGTGATACGCAGTATTTT,CASSREGSGGPGDTQYF,.,TRBJ2-3,TRBD2,TRBV9
TGTGCCAGCAGCTTTGGCAGGGTTGCCTACAATGAGCAGTTCTTC,CASSFGRVAYNEQFF,.,TRBJ2-1,.,TRBV5-6
TGTGCCAGCAGCTTAATAAGGTCTCCCGACAGTCTTAACTATGGCTACACCTTC,CASSLIRSPDSLNYGYTF,.,TRBJ1-2,.,TRBV11-2
TGTGCCACCACTGAACCGGGACAGGGGTCGGATTCACCCCTCCACTTT,CATTEPGQGSDSPLHF,.,TRBJ1-6,TRBD1,TRBV15
TGTGCCAGCAGCTCCGAGGGCGGACTAAACTATGGCTACACCTTC,CASSSEGGLNYGYTF,.,TRBJ1-2,.,TRBV3-1/TRBV3-2
TGTGCCAGCAGCAGTGACAATGGGTACACTGAAGCTTTCTTT,CASSSDNGYTEAFF,.,TRBJ1-1,.,TRBV6-5
TGTGCCACCAGCAGAGAACAGGGGGCGTTGCGCTACACCTTC,CATSREQGALRYTF,.,TRBJ1-2,TRBD1,TRBV15
TGCGCCAGCAGCTTGGTAGGCAGACAAGGAAACACCATATATTTT,CASSLVGRQGNTIYF,.,TRBJ1-3,.,TRBV5-1
TGTGCCAGCAGCCCGGACACGAACACTGAAGCTTTCTTT,CASSPDTNTEAFF,.,TRBJ1-1,.,TRBV5-6
TGTGCCAGCTCACCACCGCGACAGGGGACCTACGAGCAGTACTTC,CASSPPRQGTYEQYF,.,TRBJ2-7,TRBD1,TRBV18
TGTGCCAGCAGCGTAGGGACTAGCGGGGGGACAGATACGCAGTATTTT,CASSVGTSGGTDTQYF,.,TRBJ2-3,TRBD2,TRBV9
TGTGCCAGCAGCGTAGGTGCGGGGGGTCTCCACTCCTACAATGAGCAGTTCTTC,CASSVGAGGLHSYNEQFF,.,TRBJ2-1,TRBD2,TRBV9
TGTGCCAGCAGCCCCCCAAAAGGAGGCCCCTATGGCTACACCTTC,CASSPPKGGPYGYTF,once,TRBJ1-2,.,TRBV7-8
TGTGCCAGCAGTTACGAGGGACAAAATGTACTTGGCGAAAAACTGTTTTTT,CASSYEGQNVLGEKLFF,few,TRBJ1-4,.,TRBV6-2/TRBV6-3
TGCGCCAGCAGTCTCCGCCCGACTAGCGGGGGGTCCACAGATACGCAGTATTTT,CASSLRPTSGGSTDTQYF,.,TRBJ2-3,TRBD2,TRBV23-1
TGTGCCAGCAGTCCGACCGACTTGGGGCCCCAGCATTTT,CASSPTDLGPQHF,.,TRBJ1-5,.,TRBV27
TGCGCCAGCAGCGGGTTATCCGGACAGGTGGTTGAAGCTTTCTTT,CASSGLSGQVVEAFF,.,TRBJ1-1,TRBD1,TRBV5-1
TGTGCCAGCAGTGGTGCTAGCGGGGGCTACAATGAGCAGTTCTTC,CASSGASGGYNEQFF,.,TRBJ2-1,TRBD2,TRBV2
TGTGCCAGCAGGCGCCTAGCACGAGAGACCCAGTACTTC,CASRRLARETQYF,.,TRBJ2-5,.,TRBV2
TGTGCCAGCAGCGTAGCTACGAGGGCTCACAATGAGCAGTTCTTC,CASSVATRAHNEQFF,once,TRBJ2-1,.,TRBV9
TGTGCCAGCAGTTCTCGGGAAACATCTTATGGCTACACCTTC,CASSSRETSYGYTF,.,TRBJ1-2,.,TRBV28
TGTGCCAGCAGCTTTTGGACAGGGGCTCGGGACACTGAAGCTTTCTTT,CASSFWTGARDTEAFF,.,TRBJ1-1,TRBD1,TRBV11-2
TGTGCCAGCACCCTGGGACAGTCTGAAGCTTTCTTT,CASTLGQSEAFF,.,TRBJ1-1,TRBD1,TRBV28
TGTGCCAGCAGTTTTGACAAGTATTGGCCCCAGCATTTT,CASSFDKYWPQHF,.,TRBJ1-5,.,TRBV12-3/TRBV12-4
TGTGCCAGCAGTCGACTAGCGGGGGGTCAATACAATGAGCAGTTCTTC,CASSRLAGGQYNEQFF,.,TRBJ2-1,TRBD2,TRBV6-2/TRBV6-3
TGTGCCAGCAGCGCCAAGATTCCACAGGGGTATATTAACTATGGCTACACCTTC,CASSAKIPQGYINYGYTF,.,TRBJ1-2,TRBD1,TRBV3-1/TRBV3-2
TGTGCCATCAGAGTGAGCCCCAATCAGCCCCAGCATTTT,CAIRVSPNQPQHF,.,TRBJ1-5,.,TRBV10-3
TGTGCCAGCAGTTCCCGGACAGGGAGGGATCAGCCCCAGCATTTT,CASSSRTGRDQPQHF,.,TRBJ1-5,TRBD1,TRBV2
TGCGCCAGCAGTCCTGGTCACACGTCGCCGGGCTACGAGCAGTACTTC,CASSPGHTSPGYEQYF,.,TRBJ2-7,.,TRBV5-1
TGTGCCAGCAGCCAAGAAGCCAGGGCAGGGGAGACCCAGTACTTC,CASSQEARAGETQYF,.,TRBJ2-5,.,TRBV4-2